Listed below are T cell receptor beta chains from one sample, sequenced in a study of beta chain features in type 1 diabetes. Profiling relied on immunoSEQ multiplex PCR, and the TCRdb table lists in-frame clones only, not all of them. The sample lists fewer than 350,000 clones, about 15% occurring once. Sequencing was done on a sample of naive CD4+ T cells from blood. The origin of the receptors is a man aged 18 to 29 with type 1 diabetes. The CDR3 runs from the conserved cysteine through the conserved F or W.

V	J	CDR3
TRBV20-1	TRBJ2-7	CSVTRYYEQYF
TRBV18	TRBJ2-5	CASSSTYGGWQETQYF
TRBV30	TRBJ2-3	CAWSSGLLTDTQYF
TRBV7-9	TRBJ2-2	CASSSNRGIAGELFF
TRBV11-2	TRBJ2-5	CASSQQGRSETQYF
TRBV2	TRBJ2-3	CASRGTSGTDTQYF
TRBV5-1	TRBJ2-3	CASSLLPSTNTQYF
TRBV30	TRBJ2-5	CAAYRGPETQYF
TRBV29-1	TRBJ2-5	CSVEAGDKETQYF
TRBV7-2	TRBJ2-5	CASSSGTQYF
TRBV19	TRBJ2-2	CASSTGQTGELFF
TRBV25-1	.	CASSEGDSVREQYF
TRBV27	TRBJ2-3	CASSSGSRLAGTDTQYF
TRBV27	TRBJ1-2	CASSLRTGTTLYGYTF
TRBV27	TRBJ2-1	CASSARTRGGGQFF
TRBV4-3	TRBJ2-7	CASSQGYPQGPEQYF
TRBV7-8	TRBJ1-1	CASSLLTGGTEAFF
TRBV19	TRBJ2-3	CASSRSGFTDTQYF
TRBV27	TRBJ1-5	CASPKGQLDSNQPQHF
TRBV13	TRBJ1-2	CASSPRTGRYYGYTF
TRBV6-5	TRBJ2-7	CASGGQDLEQYF
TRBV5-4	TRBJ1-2	CASSLNPTVGGVEGYTF
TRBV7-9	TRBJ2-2	CASSLSRTANTGELFF
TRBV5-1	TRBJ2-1	CASNRDRGNEQFF
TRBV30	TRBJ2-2	CAWRRLAANTGELFF
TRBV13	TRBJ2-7	CASSLGQFPYEQYF
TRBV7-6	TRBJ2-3	CASSSRLGATTDTQYF
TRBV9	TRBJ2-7	CASSVESGRSYEQYF
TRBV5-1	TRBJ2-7	CASSLATQREGEQYF
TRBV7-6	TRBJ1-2	CASSLEPMRQGRGGYTF
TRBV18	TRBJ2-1	CASSPRQGTGEQFF
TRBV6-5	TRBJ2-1	CASRSTGTSGNEQFF
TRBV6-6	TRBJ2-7	CASRTGYSYEQYF
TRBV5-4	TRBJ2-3	CASRTLAGGTTDTQYF
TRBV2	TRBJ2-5	CASTEARETQYF
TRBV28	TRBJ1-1	CASSLTLGGGNTEAFF
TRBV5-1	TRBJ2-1	CASSLGLAGNHEQFF
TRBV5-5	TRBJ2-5	CASSRTGVQETQYF
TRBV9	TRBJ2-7	CASSPKGYPYEQYF
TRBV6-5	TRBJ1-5	CASGRTDGEPQHF
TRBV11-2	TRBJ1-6	CASSSLKQGKGSPLHF
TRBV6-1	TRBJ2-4	CASSVQGAEDIQYF
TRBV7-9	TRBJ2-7	CASSAVGQGVREQYF
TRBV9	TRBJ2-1	CASSANSAGGGEFF
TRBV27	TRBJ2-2	CASRPRDRRAGELFF